The next 14 T cell receptor beta chains were all read from a single sample in a study of shared clonotypes between healthy human individuals. Generated by immunoSEQ multiplex PCR, the TCRdb table keeps only in-frame clones and is missing some. Here the sample spans roughly 1,000,000 clones, about 80% being singletons. The sequenced sample consisted of memory CD4+ T cells from PBMCs. The subset is: CD45RA-negative fraction. The receptors were sampled from a man younger than 30 in good health. Some clones in this sample may be carry-over from other donors' samples.

This clone showed up just once. A much larger clone lies a single base off, so this may be a read error. The rearrangement links TRBV7-3 to TRBJ2-5, with TRBD1 matching over 8 bases. This CDR3 spans 13 amino acids. Germline V lookup: CDR1 SGHTA, CDR2 FQGTGA. The CDR3 coding sequence is TGTGCCGGCAGCTTAAACAGGGGGGAGACCCAGTACTTC. Protein sequence: CAGSLNRGETQYF.

The rearrangement links TRBV21-1 to TRBJ2-3; TRBD1 is the table's D call and was not checked against the DNA. TRBV21-1 counts as a pseudogene. The CDR3 is 14 amino acids. DNA for the CDR3: TGTGCCAGGCCGGGACAGGGTCCCCCAGATACGCAGTATTTT. It encodes CARPGQGPPDTQYF.

The chain combines TRBV15 with TRBJ2-7, with 7 bases fitting TRBD2. Germline V gene lookup returns CDR1 LNHNV and CDR2 YYDKDF (reference sequence). This CDR3 region has 16 residues. V was clipped by 1 base and J by 9 bases; unmatched bases: 15. The CDR3 loop is CATSRGLGGQPLGQYF. CDR3 nucleotides: TGTGCCACCAGCAGAGGGCTGGGAGGGCAGCCCTTAGGGCAGTACTTC.

The V and J genes are TRBV18 and TRBJ1-2; 7 bases match TRBD1. Per the germline V gene, CDR1 is KGHSH and CDR2 is LQKENI. This CDR3 has 15 residues. The V segment lost 3 bases and the J segment 0 bases; nucleotides outside the gene matches: 4. CDR3 sequence reads: CASSPETGPNYGYTF. CDR3 bases: TGTGCCAGCTCACCCGAGACAGGGCCTAACTATGGCTACACCTTC. Full variable domain (rest looked up from reference TRBV18 and TRBJ1-2): NAGVMQNPRHLVRRRGQEARLRCSPMKGHSHVYWYRQLPEEGLKFMVYLQKENIIDESGMPKERFSAEFPKEGPSILRIQQVVRGDSAAYFCASSPETGPNYGYTFGSGTRLTVV.

The chain recombines TRBV5-1 with TRBJ2-2; D is ambiguous. Germline-derived CDR1 and CDR2 are SGHRS and YFSETQ. This CDR3 is built from 15 residues. Trimming took off 0 bases at V and 8 bases at J, with 14 bases between the two ends. The CDR3 sequence is CASSLEVGASGELFF. CDR3 bases: TGCGCCAGCAGCTTGGAAGTCGGAGCTTCTGGGGAGCTGTTTTTT.

The chain links TRBV11-2 to TRBJ1-6, with 10 bases fitting TRBD1. In germline, CDR1 is SGHAT, CDR2 FQNNGV. The CDR3 contains 13 residues. After removal of 8 bases from V and 10 bases from J, the junction contained 5 bases not matched to a gene. The chain's CDR3 is CASGGQGRSPLHF. The DNA for the CDR3 is TGTGCCAGCGGGGGACAGGGGCGCTCACCCCTCCACTTT.

The chain combines TRBV28 with TRBJ2-1; TRBD1 agrees at 8 bases. CDR3 length equals 13 residues. With 8 bases clipped from V and 9 bases from J, the junction kept 9 bases outside the gene matches. Looked up from germline, CDR1 is MDHEN and CDR2 is SYDVKM. The CDR3 DNA is TGTGCCAGCTCTCCGGGACAGGAGGCTGAGCAGTTCTTC. Translation gives CASSPGQEAEQFF.

The CDR3 DNA is TGTGCCAGCAGCTTAAGTAGCGGGAGTGGAGAGACCCAGTACTTC. This translates into CASSLSSGSGETQYF. This chain links TRBV7-3 with TRBJ2-5, with 9 bases lining up with TRBD2. With V trimmed by 1 base and J by 4 bases, 4 bases remained unmatched. In germline, CDR1 is SGHTA, CDR2 FQGTGA. The CDR3 extends over 15 amino acids.

The V and J genes are TRBV28 and TRBJ2-5; 11 nucleotides line up with TRBD2. TRBJ2-7 matches the DNA end more closely, so the J call is doubtful. Germline CDR1 reads MDHEN; CDR2 reads SYDVKM. CDR3 length: 15 amino acids. The CDR3 spells CASSRPLAGAHEQYF. CDR3 DNA: TGTGCCAGCAGTCGCCCACTAGCGGGAGCCCACGAGCAGTACTTC.

This chain uses TRBV5-1 with TRBJ1-5, with TRBD1 matching over 7 bases. The CDR3 has 14 amino acids. Germline V gene lookup returns CDR1 SGHRS and CDR2 YFSETQ. Germline trimming cut 2 bases from V and 7 bases from J; bases unmatched to any gene: 6. The CDR3 sequence is CASSLGDSGQPQHF. The CDR3 DNA is TGCGCCAGCAGCTTAGGGGACAGCGGGCAGCCCCAGCATTTT.

This clone was counted once. This sequence joins TRBV4-1 and TRBJ2-3, with TRBD2 as a possible D gene (6 bases). This CDR3 spans 16 amino acids. V lost 4 bases to trimming and J lost 5 bases, with 19 bases between them. CDR1 and CDR2 from the germline V gene are MGHRA and YSYEKL. The CDR3 is CASSPPGSGFGDTQYF. CDR3 nucleotide sequence: TGCGCCAGCAGCCCGCCCGGTAGCGGTTTCGGAGATACGCAGTATTTT.

The DNA for the CDR3 is TGTGCCAGCAGTTTGGTGGGGACAGGGGGCGGAAGGACTGAAGCTTTCTTT. Residues: CASSLVGTGGGRTEAFF. The gene calls are TRBV28 and TRBJ1-1; TRBD1 matches at 12 bases. Per the germline V gene, CDR1 is MDHEN and CDR2 is SYDVKM. V lost 3 bases and J lost 5; bases outside the gene matches: 10. The CDR3 sequence is 17 residues long.

The V gene is TRBV27, the J gene TRBJ2-5; perhaps TRBD1 as D (5 bases). The CDR3 covers 16 residues. From germline, CDR1 is MNHEY and CDR2 SMNVEV (reference sequence). With 5 bases removed from V and 0 bases from J, the gap between germline ends came to 16 bases. The DNA for the CDR3 is TGTGCCAGCAGTCGCCGGCCGACAGCGTACCAAGAGACCCAGTACTTC. Residues: CASSRRPTAYQETQYF.

The V and J genes are TRBV7-9 and TRBJ2-1; perhaps D is TRBD1 or TRBD2 (6 bases each). Trimming took off 2 bases at V and 9 bases at J, with 17 bases between the two ends. Germline values: CDR1 SEHNR, CDR2 FQNEAQ (reference sequence). This CDR3 has 15 residues. CDR3 bases: TGTGCCAGCAGCTTACTAGGGGGGCTGTTGGGTGAGCAGTTCTTC. It encodes CASSLLGGLLGEQFF.